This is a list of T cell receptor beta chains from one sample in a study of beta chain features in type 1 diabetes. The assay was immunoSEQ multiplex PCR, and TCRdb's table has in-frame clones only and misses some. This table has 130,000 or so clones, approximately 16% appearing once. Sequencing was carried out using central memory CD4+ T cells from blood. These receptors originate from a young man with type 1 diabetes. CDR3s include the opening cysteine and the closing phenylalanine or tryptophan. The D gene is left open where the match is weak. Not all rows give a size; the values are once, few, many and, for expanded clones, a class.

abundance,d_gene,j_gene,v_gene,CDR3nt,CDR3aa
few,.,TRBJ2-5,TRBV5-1,TGCGCCAGCAGTCCGGATCTGGCGGGGGAGACCCAGTACTTC,CASSPDLAGETQYF
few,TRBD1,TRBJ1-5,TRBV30,TGTGCCTGGTCCCGGGACAGGGGTGGTCTAAGAGGGCCCCAGCATTTT,CAWSRDRGGLRGPQHF
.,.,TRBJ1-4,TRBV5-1,TGCGCCAGCAGCATCGGGACGGTGGATGAAAAACTGTTTTTT,CASSIGTVDEKLFF
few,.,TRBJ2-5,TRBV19,TGTGCCAGTAACGGGGGCAGGGGACAAGAGACCCAGTACTTC,CASNGGRGQETQYF
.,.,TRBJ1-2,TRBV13,TGTGCCAGCAGCTTAGACAGGGAACATGGCTACACCTTC,CASSLDREHGYTF
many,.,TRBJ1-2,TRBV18,TGTGCCAGCTCACCACCCGGGGACTATGGCTACACCTTC,CASSPPGDYGYTF
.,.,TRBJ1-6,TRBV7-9,TGTGCCAGCAGCATTAGTGGGGGTTCTAATTCACCCCTCCACTTT,CASSISGGSNSPLHF
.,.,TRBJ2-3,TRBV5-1,TGCGCCAGCAGCTTGGGGCGGTCCACAGATACGCAGTATTTT,CASSLGRSTDTQYF
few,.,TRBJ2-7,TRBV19,TGTGCCAGTAGTCCCTCTTCGGGGCTAGCGAGCTCCTACGAGCAGTACTTC,CASSPSSGLASSYEQYF
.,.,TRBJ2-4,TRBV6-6,TGTGCCAGCAGTTCCCCGACAGTGAACATTCAGTACTTC,CASSSPTVNIQYF
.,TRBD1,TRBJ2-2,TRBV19,TGTGCCAGTAGTATACAGGGGGATACCGGGGAGCTGTTTTTT,CASSIQGDTGELFF
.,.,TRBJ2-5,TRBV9,TGTGCCAGCAGCGTCTCTTCGATCGGCGAGACCCAGTACTTC,CASSVSSIGETQYF
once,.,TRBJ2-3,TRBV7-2,TGTGCCAGCAGCTCACTGACCGCAGATACGCAGTATTTT,CASSSLTADTQYF
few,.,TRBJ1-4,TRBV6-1,TGTGCCAGCAGGAGGACCGTCGCAACTAATGAAAAACTGTTTTTT,CASRRTVATNEKLFF
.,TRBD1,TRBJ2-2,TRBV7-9,TGTGCCAGCAGCTTAGTCCGGGACAGCGCGAACACCGGGGAGCTGTTTTTT,CASSLVRDSANTGELFF
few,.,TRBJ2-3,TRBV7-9,TGTGCCAGCAGCTCGTTCGACAGCGACGGGACAGATACGCAGTATTTT,CASSSFDSDGTDTQYF
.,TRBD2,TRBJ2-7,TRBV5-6,TGTGCCAGCAGCTCGCCGGGACTAGCTTACGAGCAGTACTTC,CASSSPGLAYEQYF
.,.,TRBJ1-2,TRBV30,TGTGCCTCCGCGCGGGACGGAGGGATAGGGATTACCTTC,CASARDGGIGITF
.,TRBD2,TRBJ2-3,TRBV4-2,TGTGCCAGCAGCCCGGGACTAGCGAAAGCCGATACGCAGTATTTT,CASSPGLAKADTQYF
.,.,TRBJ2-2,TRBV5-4,TGTGCCAGCAGCGAGACAGAACCCGGGGAGCTGTTTTTT,CASSETEPGELFF
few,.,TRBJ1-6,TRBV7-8,TGTGCCAGCAGCTTAGTTCGGGCGGCAGGCGAGAATTCACCCCTCCACTTT,CASSLVRAAGENSPLHF
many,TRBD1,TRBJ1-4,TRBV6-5,TGTGCCAGCAGTTACTCTTACCAGGGGGCTGAAAAACTGTTTTTT,CASSYSYQGAEKLFF
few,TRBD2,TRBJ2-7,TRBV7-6,TGTGCCAGCAGCGCTCCACCCTTTTCTAGCGGGTTTACCTACGAGCAGTACTTC,CASSAPPFSSGFTYEQYF
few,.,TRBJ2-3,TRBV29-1,TGCAGCGTTCGTTCGTCCCAGAGCACAGATACGCAGTATTTT,CSVRSSQSTDTQYF
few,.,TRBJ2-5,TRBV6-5,TGTGCCAGCAGTTACGGGGACCGAGATCTGGAGACCCAGTACTTC,CASSYGDRDLETQYF
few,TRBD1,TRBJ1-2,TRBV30,TGTGCCTGGACAGGGGGCGGGTATGGCTACACCTTC,CAWTGGGYGYTF
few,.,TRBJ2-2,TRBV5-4,TGTGCCAGCAGCTCGGGGACCCCCGGGGAGCTGTTTTTT,CASSSGTPGELFF
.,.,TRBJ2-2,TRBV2,TGTGCCAGCGGCAGGGACCCCGGGGAGCTGTTTTTT,CASGRDPGELFF
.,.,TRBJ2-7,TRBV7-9,TGTGCCAGCAGCTTCCCGTCAAACCACGAGCAGTACTTC,CASSFPSNHEQYF
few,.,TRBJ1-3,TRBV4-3,TGCGCCAGCAGCCAAACATCTGGAAACACCATATATTTT,CASSQTSGNTIYF
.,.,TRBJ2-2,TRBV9,TGTGCCAGCAGGGGAGGGGGAACCGGGGAGCTGTTTTTT,CASRGGGTGELFF
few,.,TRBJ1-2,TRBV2,TGTGCCAGCCAAGGGGCGAACTATGGCTACACCTTC,CASQGANYGYTF
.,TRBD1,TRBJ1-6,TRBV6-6,TGTGCCAGCAGTACAGCCGGGACAGGGGATTCACCCCTCCACTTT,CASSTAGTGDSPLHF
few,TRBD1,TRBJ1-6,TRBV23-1,TGCGCCAGCAGTCAACCGGGGACAGGTTTCTTAGGAGGCTCACCCCTCCACTTT,CASSQPGTGFLGGSPLHF
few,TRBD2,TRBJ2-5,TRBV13,TGTGCCAGCAGCTCGCGGACTAGCGGGGAGACCCAGTACTTC,CASSSRTSGETQYF
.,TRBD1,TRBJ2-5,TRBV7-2,TGTGCCAGCAGCGCCAGGGGGAACCAAGAGACCCAGTACTTC,CASSARGNQETQYF
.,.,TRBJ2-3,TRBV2,TGTGCCAGCAAGGAGGACCCAAATTTCACAGATACGCAGTATTTT,CASKEDPNFTDTQYF
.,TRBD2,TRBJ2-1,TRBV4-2,TGTGCCAGCAGCCAAGGGGGCGGGGGAGGTGAAGAGCAGTTCTTC,CASSQGGGGGEEQFF
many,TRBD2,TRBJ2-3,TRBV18,TGTGCCAGCTCACCGGCAATTTTAGCGGGGGACACAGATACGCAGTATTTT,CASSPAILAGDTDTQYF
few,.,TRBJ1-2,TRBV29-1,TGCAGCGTTGAGTCACAGGGACCAAACTATGGCTACACCTTC,CSVESQGPNYGYTF
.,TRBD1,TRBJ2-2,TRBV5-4,TGTGCCAGCAGCTTACAGGGGGCGGACGGGGAGCTGTTTTTT,CASSLQGADGELFF
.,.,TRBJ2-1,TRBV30,TGTGCCTGGAGTGGTCCCAACCTCAATGAGCAGTTCTTC,CAWSGPNLNEQFF
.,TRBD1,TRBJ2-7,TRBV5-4,TGTGCCAGCAGCTTGGCAGGGGGCGGGTACGAGCAGTACTTC,CASSLAGGGYEQYF
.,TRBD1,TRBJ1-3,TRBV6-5,TGTGCCAGCAGTACGACAGGGGTAGGAAACACCATATATTTT,CASSTTGVGNTIYF
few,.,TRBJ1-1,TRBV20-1,TGCAGTGCTACAGGGAGTACTGAAGCTTTCTTT,CSATGSTEAFF
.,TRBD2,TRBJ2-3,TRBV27,TGTGCCAGCAGTCCGCCACTAGCGGGAATCACAGATACGCAGTATTTT,CASSPPLAGITDTQYF
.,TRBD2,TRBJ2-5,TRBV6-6,TGTGCCAGCAGTCCTAGCGGGGAAGAGACCCAGTACTTC,CASSPSGEETQYF
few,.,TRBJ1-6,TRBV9,TGTGCCAGCAGCGTAGATGCCACTTTGGGTTCACCCCTCCACTTT,CASSVDATLGSPLHF
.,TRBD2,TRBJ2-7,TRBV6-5,TGTGCCAGCAGTTACTCGACGCAGCGGGGCACCTACGAGCAGTACTTC,CASSYSTQRGTYEQYF
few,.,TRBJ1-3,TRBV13,TGTGCCAGCAGCTTAGGCCAGTACTCTGGAAACACCATATATTTT,CASSLGQYSGNTIYF
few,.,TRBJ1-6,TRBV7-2,TGTGCCAGCAGCTTACAGGGAGATCGGCCCCTCCACTTT,CASSLQGDRPLHF
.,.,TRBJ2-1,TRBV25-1,TGTGCCAGCAGCCAGTTACCCGACAATGAGCAGTTCTTC,CASSQLPDNEQFF
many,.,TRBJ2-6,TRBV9,TGTGCCAGCAGCGTAGGAATGGGCTCTGGGGCCAACGTCCTGACTTTC,CASSVGMGSGANVLTF